This T cell receptor beta chain was observed in a study of blood T cell repertoires in COVID-19. Study-level background: From the United States, Italy and Spain came samples of acute and convalescent COVID-19.

Method: immunoSEQ multiplex PCR; TCRdb's copy keeps in-frame clones and lacks some. The sample carries more than 100,000 clones, 78% recorded once. The CDR3 runs 12 residues. V trimming: 3 bases; J trimming: 6 bases; junction bases outside the gene matches: 0. Germline CDR1 and CDR2: SGHDT and YYEEEE. The rearrangement links TRBV5-6 to TRBJ1-1; 9 bases are a match to TRBD1. Sample: peripheral blood. This receptor was identified in a man between 65 and 79 years old with acute or convalescent COVID-19. CDR3 nucleotides: TGTGCCAGCAGCTGGACAGGGGCTGAAGCTTTCTTT. It is translated as CASSWTGAEAFF.